This TCR beta chain was sequenced in a study of control samples from healthy donors and cancer patients. There are 13 residues in the CDR3. Germline values: CDR1 MNHEY, CDR2 SMNVEV (reference sequence). V dropped 2 bases and J dropped 4 bases, with 8 bases sitting between them. This clone was recorded once. The protocol was immunoSEQ multiplex PCR, while the TCRdb copy is restricted to in-frame clones and leaves out a portion. The sample has 90,000 to 100,000 clones, around 80% seen once. V is TRBV27 and J is TRBJ1-2; D is undetermined. The sequencing sample was made of blood. The clonotype comes from a woman aged 30 to 39 in good health. The CDR3 region has the DNA TGTGCCAGCAGTTTAGATGGGCTCTATGGCTACACCTTC. It codes for CASSLDGLYGYTF.